This T cell receptor beta chain was sequenced during a study of T-cell reconstitution after alpha-beta-depleted transplantation in children (dated by TCRdb to the mid-2010s). About the investigation overall: Using TCR repertoire profiling, the study followed T-cell immune reconstitution in a quantitative way in children after TCRalphabeta/CD19-depleted allogeneic hematopoietic cell transplantation. On the study overall, not on this receptor specifically: The apparently early recovery of alphabetaT-cell counts about two months after transplant reportedly depended on only several hundred rapidly expanded clones that came from non-depleted graft cells. In some patients, high TCRbeta diversity at day 60 was attributed to recipient T cells and intrathymic progenitors that had survived conditioning. Hyperexpanded clone frequencies declined over subsequent months; after one year, T-cell counts and TCRbeta diversity were mostly attributed to newly produced T cells.

From the cysteine through the phenylalanine, the CDR3 covers 14 amino acids. The DNA shown is the 42-base CDR3, in frame from base 1. V is pruned by 5 bases and J by 7 bases, leaving 8 bases of the junction without a gene match. From a lookup of the germline V gene (reference sequence), CDR1 and CDR2 are SEHNR and FQNEAQ. Library prep was done by PCR. Data came from an Illumina HiSeq 2500. To normalize quantification of the TCRbeta repertoire, the TCR libraries were built with molecular barcoding that relied on unique molecular identifiers. TCRdb reprocessed the public reads (quality trimming at Q25 with fastp, clone calling with MiXCR) and kept in-frame beta chains. CDR3 protein sequences are deduplicated, and each keeps its most common genes and DNA. Recorded for this sample are around 190,000 distinct CDR3 sequences; about 7% of them occurred a single time. The ten largest make up 4.5% to 6.5% of the sample.

This clonotype was observed many times. The antigen this receptor binds is unknown. Base qualities are not recorded, but no much larger clone differs from it by a single base. Per the publication, the treatment or condition label means: allogeneic hematopoietic cell transplantation with graft depleted of TCRalphabeta T cells and CD19 B cells. Transplant recipients were children who received TCRalphabeta/CD19-depleted allogeneic hematopoietic cell grafts. This material consisted of PBMCs, taken before TCRalphabeta/CD19-depleted stem cell transplant. The clonotype comes from a boy younger than 10 with acute lymphoblastic leukemia, due to receive a stem cell transplant. The chain is made from TRBV7-9 and TRBJ2-1, and 7 bases in between align with TRBD2. The CDR3 is CASSPRGVGNEQFF. The nucleotide sequence reads TGTGCCAGCAGCCCCCGGGGGGTTGGGAATGAGCAGTTCTTC. Where the CDR3 stops, the reference TRBV7-9 and TRBJ2-1 genes take over; the full variable domain is DTGVSQNPRHKITKRGQNVTFRCDPISEHNRLYWYRQTLGQGPEFLTYFQNEAQLEKSRLLSDRFSAERPKGSFSTLEIQRTEQGDSAMYLCASSPRGVGNEQFFGPGTRLTVL.